This TCR beta chain was sequenced in a study of T cells expressing NK-cell markers. The CDR3 length is 16 residues. The germline CDR1 and CDR2 sequences are MNHEY and SMNVEV (reference sequence). TCRdb re-called the 5' RACE reads; one entry per CDR3 protein, DNA not given. In total, the table holds roughly 390,000 distinct CDR3 sequences. The TCR comes from a woman in her fifties or sixties in good health. The genes are TRBV27 and TRBJ1-5; the D gene TCRdb calls, TRBD1, cannot be checked with no DNA. What was sequenced was blood T cells: a sorted CD56 or NKG2C T cell subset, CD4+ or CD8+ T cells, or bulk PBMC T cells (not recorded which). CDR3 region: CASSLGSGMGNQPQHF.